This paragraph covers one TCR beta chain sequence. Antigen unknown. The data originate from a study of blood T cell dynamics during melanoma immunotherapy. As for the study in general: Standard first-line treatment here was pembrolizumab or nivolumab plus ipilimumab in metastatic melanoma. Study observations and caveats: The study could not tell melanoma-specific clones from general immune activation.

Time point given: week 3, after first cycle of checkpoint inhibitor. Sampling occurred pretreatment (T0) and at week 3 (W3), after cycle one of checkpoint blockade. Sequenced by immunoSEQ multiplex PCR; TCRdb stores in-frame clones only, minus some. The sample yields around 12,000 clones, more than 70% seen once. Per germline, CDR1 SGHTA and CDR2 FQGNSA. V lost 1 base to trimming and J lost 0 bases, with 10 bases between them. The CDR3 sequence is 16 residues long. Sequenced here: blood, sampled from a patient treated with checkpoint blockade. This receptor was obtained from a human donor with melanoma. The V call is TRBV7-2, the J call TRBJ1-3, with D possibly TRBD1 on 6 matching bases. The CDR3 loop reads CASSLGGGISGNTIYF. CDR3 nucleotides: TGTGCCAGCAGCTTAGGCGGGGGCATCTCTGGAAACACCATATATTTT.